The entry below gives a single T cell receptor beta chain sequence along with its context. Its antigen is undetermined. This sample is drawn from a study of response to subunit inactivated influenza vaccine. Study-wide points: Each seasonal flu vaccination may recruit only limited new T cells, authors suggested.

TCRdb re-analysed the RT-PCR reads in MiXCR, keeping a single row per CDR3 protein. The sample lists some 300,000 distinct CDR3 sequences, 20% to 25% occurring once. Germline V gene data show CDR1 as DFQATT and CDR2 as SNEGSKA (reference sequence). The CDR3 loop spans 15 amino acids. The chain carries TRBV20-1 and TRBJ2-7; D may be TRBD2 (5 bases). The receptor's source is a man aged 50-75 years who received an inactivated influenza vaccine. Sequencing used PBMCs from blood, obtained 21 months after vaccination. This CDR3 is CKSRWVDSSSYEQYF. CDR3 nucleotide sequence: TGCAAGTCCCGCTGGGTGGACTCCTCATCCTACGAGCAGTACTTC.